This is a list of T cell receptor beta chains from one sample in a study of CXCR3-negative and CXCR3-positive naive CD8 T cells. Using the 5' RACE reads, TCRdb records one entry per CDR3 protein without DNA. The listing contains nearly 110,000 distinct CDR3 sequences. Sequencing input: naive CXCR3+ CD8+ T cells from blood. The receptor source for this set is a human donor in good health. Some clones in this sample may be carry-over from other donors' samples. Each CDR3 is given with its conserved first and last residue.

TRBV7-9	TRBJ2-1	CASSPPVEGRNEQFF
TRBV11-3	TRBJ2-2	CASSSRHGENTGELFF
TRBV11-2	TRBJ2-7	CASSLGSGGNSYEQYF
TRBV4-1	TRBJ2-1	CASSLWGDNEQFF
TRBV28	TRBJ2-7	CASSMASGATYEQYF
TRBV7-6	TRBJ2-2	CASSPGTDYSGELFF
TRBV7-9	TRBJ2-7	CASTPTGQNSYEQYF
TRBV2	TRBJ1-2	CASTGQGSNYGYTF
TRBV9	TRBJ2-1	CASSDGGLYNEQFF
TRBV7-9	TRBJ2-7	CASSLGASYEQYF
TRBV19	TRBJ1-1	CASSIDLEGRNTEAFF
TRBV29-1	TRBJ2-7	CSVALSSGRAYLGEQYF
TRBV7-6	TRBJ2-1	CASSLLAGGNADEQFF
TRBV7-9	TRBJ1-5	CASSLAPNQPQHF
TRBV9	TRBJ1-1	CASSTPQGGNTEAFF
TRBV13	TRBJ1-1	CASSPGLNTEAFF
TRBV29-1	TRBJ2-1	CSVARRRYEQFF
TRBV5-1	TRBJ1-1	CASSFTGEDTEAFF
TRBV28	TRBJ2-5	CASNSWQETQYF
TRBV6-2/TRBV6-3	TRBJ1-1	CASSYSRTGDTEAFF
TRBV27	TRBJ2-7	CASSFARNYEQYF
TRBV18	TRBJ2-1	CASSPWVTGGWNEQFF